This TCR beta chain was identified in a study of CD8 T cells in Susac syndrome. Roughly 0.45 to 1 ug RNA was reverse transcribed with random hexamers. TCRdb used MiXCR to reprocess the immunoSEQ multiplex PCR reads, holding one entry per CDR3 protein. Of approximately 170,000 distinct CDR3 sequences listed, about 91% are singletons. Sequencing input: CD4+ T cells from PBMCs. This receptor was obtained from a human donor in good health.

CDR3 nucleotide sequence: TGTGCCAGCAGCCCCTCGGGGGAGTATGGCTACACCTTC. Translating gives CASSPSGEYGYTF. The chain is built from TRBV7-9 and TRBJ1-2; D perhaps matches TRBD1 (5 bases). The V gene's germline CDR1 is SEHNR and CDR2 FQNEAQ (reference sequence). The CDR3 has 13 amino acids. Trimming shortened V by 5 bases and J by 5 bases, and 12 bases separated the two germline ends.